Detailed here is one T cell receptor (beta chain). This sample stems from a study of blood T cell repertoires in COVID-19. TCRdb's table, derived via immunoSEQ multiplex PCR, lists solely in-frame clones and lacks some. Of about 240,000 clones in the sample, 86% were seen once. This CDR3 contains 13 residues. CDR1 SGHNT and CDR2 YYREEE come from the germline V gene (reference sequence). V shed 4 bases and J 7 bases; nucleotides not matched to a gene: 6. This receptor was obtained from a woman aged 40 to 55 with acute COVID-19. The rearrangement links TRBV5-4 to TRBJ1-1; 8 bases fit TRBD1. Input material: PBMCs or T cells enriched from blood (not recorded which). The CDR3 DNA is TGTGCCAGCAGCCTGGGCGGGACAGGTGAAGCTTTCTTT. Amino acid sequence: CASSLGGTGEAFF. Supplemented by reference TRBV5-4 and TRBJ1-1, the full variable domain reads ETGVTQSPTHLIKTRGQQVTLRCSSQSGHNTVSWYQQALGQGPQFIFQYYREEENGRGNFPPRFSGLQFPNYSSELNVNALELDDSALYLCASSLGGTGEAFFGQGTRLTVV.